Listed here are 14 T cell receptor beta chains from one sample, sequenced in a study of T cell changes during pregnancy in multiple sclerosis (dated 2019 in TCRdb). The protocol used for the library was the immunoSEQ multiplex PCR assay. TCRdb carries this immuneACCESS record with in-frame sequences only. Its versions omit some clonotypes, under half of them owing to an unresolved V gene in the studies checked, with the rest unexplained. For this sample there are tens of thousands of clones; about 93% appear just once. The ten largest clones capture 3% to 4.5% of the sample. The input for sequencing was CD8+ T cells from peripheral blood mononuclear cells, taken after pregnancy. Source of these receptors: a female donor with multiple sclerosis, enrolled in a pregnancy study.

The V gene is TRBV7-6, the J gene TRBJ2-1; a weak D match, TRBD1 (6 bases). Germline loops: CDR1 SGHVS, CDR2 FNYEAQ. This CDR3 contains 15 residues. The V gene lost 1 base and the J gene lost 7 bases, with 14 bases spanning the gap. The CDR3 spells CASSLVPGAQNEQFF. The DNA for the CDR3 is TGTGCCAGCAGCTTAGTACCAGGGGCGCAGAATGAGCAGTTCTTC.

This clone was detected a few times. CDR3 bases: TGTGCCAGCAGCGTAGGCGGGAGTCCGAACATTCAGTACTTC. This encodes CASSVGGSPNIQYF. This rearrangement joins TRBV9 to TRBJ2-4; 7 bases are a match to TRBD2. Unmatched junction bases numbered 4, after V lost 0 bases and J lost 7 bases. Germline-derived CDR1 and CDR2 are SGDLS and YYNGEE. The CDR3 totals 14 residues.

This chain uses TRBV21-1 with TRBJ2-7; the table's D call TRBD2 went unverified against the DNA. TRBV21-1 is an annotated pseudogene. CDR3 size: 20 residues. CDR3 protein: CASSKGAPSGRPPGAYEQYF. Written as DNA, the CDR3 is TGTGCCAGCAGCAAAGGGGCCCCAAGCGGGAGGCCCCCGGGGGCCTACGAGCAGTACTTC.

J is TRBJ2-3 and V is TRBV7-6; D is possibly TRBD2 (6 bases). CDR1 is SGHVS, CDR2 FNYEAQ, per germline. Trimming removed 7 bases at V and 3 bases at J, with 8 bases between. The length of the CDR3 is 12 residues. CDR3 loop: CASTRGTDTQYF. As DNA, the CDR3 is TGTGCCAGCACGCGGGGAACAGATACGCAGTATTTT. The variable domain in full, completed from reference TRBV7-6 and TRBJ2-3, reads GAGVSQSPRYKVTKRGQDVALRCDPISGHVSLYWYRQALGQGPEFLTYFNYEAQQDKSGLPNDRFSAERPEGSISTLTIQRTEQRDSAMYRCASTRGTDTQYFGPGTRLTVL.

The chain combines TRBV7-2 with TRBJ1-1; D remains ambiguous. The V and J ends lost 6 bases and 1 base respectively, with 9 bases between them. CDR1 and CDR2 (germline): SGHTA, FQGNSA. The length of the CDR3 is 13 residues. The CDR3 DNA is TGTGCCAGCAGGACGACACCGAACACTGAAGCTTTCTTT. Amino acids: CASRTTPNTEAFF.

The J gene is TRBJ1-4, the V gene TRBV7-9, with 7 nucleotides matching TRBD1. CDR1 is SEHNR and CDR2 is FQNEAQ in the germline V gene (reference sequence). The junction had 8 bases not matched to a gene; V was cut back by 5 bases and J by 8 bases. This CDR3 comprises 14 residues. The CDR3 protein is CASSPDRASEKLFF. Here the CDR3 DNA reads TGTGCCAGCAGCCCTGACAGGGCTAGCGAAAAACTGTTTTTT.

The chain combines TRBV28 with TRBJ2-7; TRBD1 matches at 8 bases. This CDR3 has 14 amino acids. The V segment lost 6 bases and the J segment 7 bases; nucleotides outside the gene matches: 11. From germline, CDR1 is MDHEN and CDR2 SYDVKM. CDR3 sequence reads: CASSQFGQGMEQYF. The CDR3 DNA reads TGTGCCAGCAGCCAATTTGGACAGGGCATGGAGCAGTACTTC.

V usage is TRBV4-2 and J usage is TRBJ2-1; 10 bases match TRBD2. V shed 11 bases, J shed 3 bases, and the junction held 13 bases outside the gene matches. This CDR3 spans 16 amino acids. Germline V gene lookup returns CDR1 LGHNA and CDR2 YNFKEQ. The CDR3, as DNA: TGTGCCTCGAGAGCGGGGGCTAGCGGGAGCTACAATGAGCAGTTCTTC. Its translation: CASRAGASGSYNEQFF.

This clone is a singleton in its sample. The chain couples TRBV7-9 to TRBJ2-2; 10 bases match TRBD1. CDR1 and CDR2 from the germline V gene are SEHNR and FQNEAQ (reference sequence). The CDR3 sequence is 16 residues long. Trimming removed 3 bases from V and 4 bases from J; junction bases left unmatched: 5. CDR3 bases: TGTGCCAGCAGCTTCCCGCGGACAGGGGGCACCGGGGAGCTGTTTTTT. It codes for CASSFPRTGGTGELFF.

The chain links TRBV27 to TRBJ1-2; D might be TRBD1 (5 bases). V was cut by 2 bases and J by 6 bases, with 19 bases left in between. CDR1 and CDR2 (germline): MNHEY, SMNVEV (reference sequence). This CDR3 has 16 amino acids. The CDR3 DNA is TGTGCCAGCAGTTTAGAATTCTCGGGGGGGAGGAATGGCTACACCTTC. This gives the protein CASSLEFSGGRNGYTF.

The chain employs TRBV19 and TRBJ2-2, with a possible D match to TRBD1 (6 bases). Germline assignment: CDR1 LNHDA and CDR2 SQIVND (reference sequence). The V gene lost 5 bases and the J gene lost 1 base, with 20 bases spanning the gap. The CDR3 is 18 residues long. The CDR3 DNA follows: TGTGCCAGTAGTGACATCGACAGGACCCTCTGGAACACCGGGGAGCTGTTTTTT. Translating gives CASSDIDRTLWNTGELFF.

The chain combines TRBV2 with TRBJ2-3, with 13 nucleotides matching TRBD2. V lost 6 bases, J lost 5 bases, and 8 bases stayed unmatched. CDR3 length: 16 residues. CDR1 and CDR2 from the germline V gene are SNHLY and FYNNEI. The CDR3 loop is CASRRTSGGAGDTQYF. CDR3 nucleotides: TGTGCCAGCAGGAGAACTAGCGGGGGGGCTGGAGATACGCAGTATTTT.

The V gene is TRBV7-9, the J gene TRBJ2-5, with D perhaps TRBD2 (7 bases). Trimming shortened V by 2 bases and J by 1 base, and 14 bases separated the two germline ends. The CDR3 spans 16 residues. Germline lookup yields CDR1 SEHNR and CDR2 FQNEAQ (reference sequence). Here the CDR3 DNA reads TGTGCCAGCAGCTTACGGCAGGGAGGGGGCCAAGAGACCCAGTACTTC. Its translation is CASSLRQGGGQETQYF. Together with reference TRBV7-9 and TRBJ2-5, the CDR3 gives the full variable domain: DTGVSQNPRHKITKRGQNVTFRCDPISEHNRLYWYRQTLGQGPEFLTYFQNEAQLEKSRLLSDRFSAERPKGSFSTLEIQRTEQGDSAMYLCASSLRQGGGQETQYFGPGTRLLVL.

This sequence joins TRBV5-1 and TRBJ1-1; 7 positions agree with TRBD1. Germline V gene lookup returns CDR1 SGHRS and CDR2 YFSETQ. V was clipped by 2 bases and J by 4 bases; unmatched bases: 8. This CDR3 region has 15 residues. The CDR3 spells CASSFRPEGATEAFF. CDR3 DNA sequence: TGCGCCAGCAGCTTCCGCCCGGAGGGGGCCACTGAAGCTTTCTTT. The full variable domain, rest sourced from reference TRBV5-1 and TRBJ1-1, is KAGVTQTPRYLIKTRGQQVTLSCSPISGHRSVSWYQQTPGQGLQFLFEYFSETQRNKGNFPGRFSGRQFSNSRSEMNVSTLELGDSALYLCASSFRPEGATEAFFGQGTRLTVV.